A selection of T cell receptor beta chains follows, all from one sample in a study of CD8+CD57+ T cells in acquired aplastic anemia. MiXCR, applied by TCRdb to the reads, yields one record per CDR3 protein. The sample includes 100,000 to 120,000 distinct CDR3 sequences, 40% to 65% of them seen just once. The specimen was sorted CD4+, CD8+, or CD8+CD57+ T cells (not recorded which) from PBMCs. These receptors were collected from a human donor in good health, serving as a control. The CDR3 runs from the conserved cysteine through the conserved F or W. D genes are given only for firm matches. Clone size is shown for a subset of rows, as once, few, many or a class of expanded clone.

v_gene	len	d_gene	abundance	j_gene	CDR3aa	CDR3nt
TRBV29-1	10	.	.	TRBJ1-1	CSVMNTEAFF	TGCAGCGTTATGAACACTGAAGCTTTCTTT
TRBV6-1	16	.	many	TRBJ1-5	CASSEVYVTVGQPQHF	TGTGCCAGCAGTGAAGTATACGTCACAGTTGGTCAGCCCCAGCATTTT
TRBV7-6	11	TRBD1	.	TRBJ1-1	CATTTGFEAFF	TGTGCCACCACGACAGGGTTTGAAGCTTTCTTT
TRBV20-1	18	TRBD2	many	TRBJ2-4	CSARQGGGAMLAKNIQYF	TGCAGTGCTAGACAAGGCGGGGGGGCCATGTTAGCCAAAAACATTCAGTACTTC
TRBV10-3	8	.	.	TRBJ1-1	CAISAGLF	TGTGCCATCAGTGCCGGCTTGTTT
TRBV20-1	13	.	.	TRBJ1-1	CSARDPGKTEAFF	TGCAGTGCTAGAGACCCAGGGAAAACTGAAGCTTTCTTT
TRBV7-3	13	TRBD1	few	TRBJ2-1	CASSQGTGNEQFF	TGTGCCAGCAGCCAAGGGACAGGGAATGAGCAGTTCTTC
TRBV2	15	TRBD1	.	TRBJ2-7	CASSEAGQGFYEQYF	TGTGCCAGCAGTGAAGCGGGACAGGGCTTCTACGAGCAGTACTTC
TRBV9	12	.	.	TRBJ2-3	CASSVGNNEQYF	TGTGCCAGCAGCGTAGGAAACAATGAGCAGTATTTT
TRBV12-3/TRBV12-4	13	.	.	TRBJ2-7	CASTSGSTYEQYF	TGTGCCAGCACCTCGGGGTCGACCTACGAGCAGTACTTC
TRBV11-3	15	TRBD1	few	TRBJ2-2	CASSSWDSDTGELFF	TGTGCCAGCAGCTCCTGGGACAGTGACACCGGGGAGCTGTTTTTT
TRBV5-6	14	.	many	TRBJ2-5	CASSLAVRGETQYF	TGTGCCAGCAGCTTGGCTGTCAGGGGAGAGACCCAGTACTTC
TRBV5-1	16	TRBD2	.	TRBJ2-3	CASSPYGGGNTDTQYF	TGCGCCAGCAGCCCGTACGGGGGGGGAAACACTGATACGCAGTATTTT
TRBV20-1	14	.	.	TRBJ2-7	CSASSLTGSPEQYF	TGCAGTGCCAGCAGCTTAACAGGGTCCCCCGAGCAGTACTTC
TRBV19	8	.	.	TRBJ1-6	CASSIPPF	TGTGCCAGTAGTATACCCCCCTTT
TRBV29-1	16	TRBD1	.	TRBJ2-7	CSVDARGDRGSYEQYF	TGCAGCGTTGACGCCCGAGGGGACAGGGGCTCCTACGAGCAGTACTTC
TRBV6-1	15	TRBD2	many	TRBJ2-1	CASSQGLESGNEQFF	TGTGCCAGCAGTCAGGGACTAGAGTCCGGGAATGAGCAGTTCTTC
TRBV2	15	.	.	TRBJ1-5	CASSRRASDNQPQHF	TGTGCCAGCAGTCGACGGGCTAGCGACAATCAGCCCCAGCATTTT
TRBV7-2	13	.	.	TRBJ1-2	CASSPDRLYGYTF	TGTGCCAGCAGCCCAGACAGACTGTATGGCTACACCTTC
TRBV20-1	15	TRBD2	.	TRBJ2-5	CSARDGREYQETQYF	TGCAGTGCTAGAGACGGGCGGGAGTACCAAGAGACCCAGTACTTC
TRBV19	14	.	many	TRBJ1-1	CASTISTANTEAFF	TGTGCCAGTACCATCTCGACAGCGAACACTGAAGCTTTCTTT
TRBV7-6	15	TRBD2	many	TRBJ2-1	CASSFTGGSYNEQFF	TGTGCCAGCAGCTTTACCGGGGGGTCCTACAATGAGCAGTTCTTC